This T cell receptor (beta chain) was documented in a study of cytomegalovirus exposure and HLA in healthy donors. Concerning this clone: Its antigen is currently unknown.

CDR1 SGDLS and CDR2 YYNGEE come from the germline V gene. This CDR3 spans 15 amino acids. V dropped 0 bases and J dropped 0; count of bases not matched to a gene: 2. Amplification used 60 Vbeta primers and 13 Jbeta primers. Sequenced by immunoSEQ multiplex PCR; TCRdb stores in-frame clones only, minus some. The sample has 140,000 to 150,000 clones, over 75% seen once. The study, taken as a whole, reports: Certain indistinguishable V segments, among them TRBV6-2 and TRBV6-3, were excluded.

The sequenced sample consisted of PBMCs. This clonotype was obtained from a man aged 35 to 55 in good health and CMV-seronegative. The chain carries TRBV9 and TRBJ1-1, with 7 bases aligning to TRBD1. The CDR3 loop reads CASSVVGTVNTEAFF. The CDR3 nucleotides read TGTGCCAGCAGCGTAGTGGGGACAGTGAACACTGAAGCTTTCTTT.